This T cell receptor beta chain was captured by sequencing in a study of CD8+CD57+ T cells in acquired aplastic anemia. Study as a whole: Mean DNA quantity obtained from sorted CD4+ and CD8+ cells was around 3.2 ug. Study results and caveats: Shared by patients and controls, 25 to 30 CD8+ CDR3s were abundant in patients.

As concerns this clonotype: Its antigen is undetermined.

CD8+CD57+ cell expansion had been shown by flow cytometry in patients chosen for sequencing. Each patient carried a diagnosis of severe acquired aplastic anemia. Patients were therapy-naive when their blood was sampled. Germline CDR1 SGHKS, CDR2 YYEKEE (reference sequence). V gave up 3 bases and J gave up 1 base, with 13 bases separating them. The CDR3 totals 16 residues. Profiling of TCR beta VDJ combinations and CDR3 sequences used genomic DNA as template. MiXCR, run by TCRdb on the reads, gives a single entry per CDR3 protein. The table includes approximately 170,000 distinct CDR3 sequences, approximately 44% detected once.

The specimen was sorted CD4+, CD8+, or CD8+CD57+ T cells (not recorded which) from PBMCs. The chain links TRBV5-5 to TRBJ2-2; D possibly corresponds to TRBD1 (5 bases). The TCR sequence derives from a human donor with aplastic anemia. The CDR3 DNA reads as TGTGCCAGCAGCTCAAAGGATACAGGGAACACCGGGGAGCTGTTTTTT. Its protein product is CASSSKDTGNTGELFF.